These 21 T cell receptor beta chains share one sample of origin, sequenced in a study of shared clonotypes between healthy human individuals. Profiling relied on immunoSEQ multiplex PCR, and the TCRdb table lists in-frame clones only, not all of them. The table has 650,000 to 800,000 clones, about two thirds seen once; the top ten hold approximately 1.7%. The material sequenced was memory CD4+ T cells sorted from blood. Sample subset: CD45RA-negative fraction. These receptors were taken from a woman aged 25 to 45 in good health.

The chain uses TRBV29-1 and TRBJ2-3, with 10 bases aligning to TRBD2. The germline V gene encodes CDR1 SQVTM and CDR2 ANQGSEA. This CDR3 is built from 14 residues. The trim removed 3 bases at V and 4 bases at J, leaving 4 bases unmatched. CDR3 region: CSVDSGRLADTQYF. CDR3 DNA sequence: TGCAGCGTTGATAGCGGGAGGCTCGCAGATACGCAGTATTTT.

This clone was seen more than once but under ten times. The chain uses TRBV4-1 and TRBJ2-3; the match to TRBD1 covers 9 bases. The length of the CDR3 is 17 residues. The V and J ends lost 4 bases and 1 base, in that order; junction bases with no gene match: 9. Germline lookup yields CDR1 MGHRA and CDR2 YSYEKL. The DNA for the CDR3 is TGCGCCAGCAGCCGTCAAGGGGGGACAGGGCGCACAGATACGCAGTATTTT. It yields the protein CASSRQGGTGRTDTQYF.

This clone was recorded a few times. This rearrangement joins TRBV7-8 to TRBJ2-1; 12 bases are shared with TRBD2. Per germline, CDR1 SGHVS and CDR2 FQNEAQ. This CDR3 spans 17 amino acids. With V trimmed by 6 bases and J by 9 bases, 15 bases remained unmatched. The CDR3 region is CASRQGLAGRFLGEQFF. The CDR3 nucleotides are TGTGCCAGCAGACAAGGACTAGCGGGAAGGTTTTTGGGTGAGCAGTTCTTC.

The chain is built from TRBV27 and TRBJ2-1; D perhaps matches TRBD1 (5 bases). The CDR3 loop spans 17 amino acids. Germline CDR1 and CDR2: MNHEY and SMNVEV (reference sequence). The V end was cut by 4 bases, the J end by 7 bases, with 23 bases between. The CDR3 bases are TGTGCCAGCAGTTCCCGACAGTCCAGCCCTGTGTTGAATGAGCAGTTCTTC. It yields the protein CASSSRQSSPVLNEQFF.

This chain uses TRBV18 with TRBJ1-2; tentative D call: TRBD1 (5 bases). Germline values: CDR1 KGHSH, CDR2 LQKENI. Trimming pared 6 bases from V and 4 bases from J, leaving 9 bases between. The CDR3 totals 12 residues. The CDR3 coding sequence is TGTGCCAGCTCCCTGGACACCTATGGCTACACCTTC. It is translated as CASSLDTYGYTF.

The gene calls are TRBV18 and TRBJ1-2; weak D call: TRBD1 (6 bases). The CDR3 has 14 residues. Germline-derived CDR1 and CDR2 are KGHSH and LQKENI. V lost 3 bases and J 4 bases, leaving 12 bases between the germline ends. The chain's CDR3 is CASSPNGGGYGYTF. DNA of the CDR3: TGTGCCAGCTCACCGAACGGAGGGGGCTATGGCTACACCTTC.

The chain joins TRBV25-1 to TRBJ2-7; 8 nucleotides agree with TRBD2. J gave up 5 bases and V 3 bases, and 6 bases lay outside the gene matches. From germline, CDR1 is MGHDK and CDR2 SYGVNS. The CDR3 has 14 residues. DNA for the CDR3: TGTGCCAGCAGTGAGCGGGGGGAGTTACACGAGCAGTACTTC. Protein product: CASSERGELHEQYF.

The chain is built from TRBV18 and TRBJ1-2; perhaps TRBD1 as D (5 bases). Germline assignment: CDR1 KGHSH and CDR2 LQKENI. The length of the CDR3 is 13 residues. V lost 6 bases to trimming and J lost 2 bases, with 10 bases between them. The chain's CDR3 is CASSAAGNYGYTF. CDR3 coding DNA: TGTGCCAGCTCCGCGGCAGGGAACTATGGCTACACCTTC.

The chain employs TRBV10-3 and TRBJ2-2, with D unclear. Germline CDR1 and CDR2: ENHRY and SYGVKD. CDR3 length: 16 amino acids. V lost 1 base to trimming and J lost 4 bases, with 13 bases between them. This chain's CDR3 is CAISELSVTATGELFF. The CDR3 region has the DNA TGTGCCATCAGTGAGTTGTCGGTAACCGCCACCGGGGAGCTGTTTTTT.

The CDR3 DNA sequence: TGCAGCGTTGACAGGGACACACACACTGAAGCTTTCTTT. Amino acid sequence: CSVDRDTHTEAFF. The J gene is TRBJ1-1, the V gene TRBV29-1; tentatively, D is TRBD1 (6 bases). CDR3 length equals 13 residues. Germline CDR1 SQVTM, CDR2 ANQGSEA. Trimming left V 3 bases short and J 3 bases short, with 11 bases between. Using reference TRBV29-1 and TRBJ1-1 for the parts outside the CDR3, the full variable domain is SAVISQKPSRDICQRGTSLTIQCQVDSQVTMMFWYRQQPGQSLTLIATANQGSEATYESGFVIDKFPISRPNLTFSTLTVSNMSPEDSSIYLCSVDRDTHTEAFFGQGTRLTVV.

For this clone: This could be a read error, since a much larger clone is one nucleotide away. The sample contains more than one DNA sequence encoding this CDR3. V gene TRBV7-2 combines with J gene TRBJ2-1, with 12 nucleotides matching TRBD2. CDR1 is SGHTA, CDR2 FQGNSA, per germline. V gave up 6 bases and J gave up 4 bases; unmatched junction bases: 1. The CDR3 runs 14 residues. CDR3 in DNA: TGTGCCAGCAGTCTAGCGGGAGGGTACAATGAGCAGTTCTTC. Amino acid sequence: CASSLAGGYNEQFF.

In DNA, the CDR3 is TGTGCCAGCAGCTACATCGGAACTGAAGCTTTCTTT. Translated: CASSYIGTEAFF. The gene calls are TRBV11-2 and TRBJ1-1; no clear D. The CDR3 length is 12 residues. V lost 4 bases, J lost 5 bases, and 8 bases lay in between. Germline values: CDR1 SGHAT, CDR2 FQNNGV.

This clone was seen more than once but under ten times. J is TRBJ2-1 and V is TRBV5-4; 10 bases agree with TRBD2. The V segment lost 0 bases and the J segment 8 bases; nucleotides outside the gene matches: 2. Germline CDR1 is SGHNT and CDR2 is YYREEE (reference sequence). The CDR3 is 14 amino acids. The CDR3 loop is CASSLASGRDEQFF. Here the CDR3 DNA reads TGTGCCAGCAGCTTGGCGAGCGGGAGGGATGAGCAGTTCTTC.

On this clone: This may stem from a read error, because a much larger clone lies one nucleotide away. Within the sample, other DNA sequences also encode this same CDR3. This chain connects TRBV7-2 to TRBJ2-7; 7 bases align to TRBD2. With V trimmed by 5 bases and J by 1 base, 5 bases remained unmatched. CDR3 length: 14 amino acids. Germline CDR1 is SGHTA and CDR2 is FQGNSA. The CDR3 coding sequence is TGTGCCAGCAGCCCACAGCGGGATTCCTACGAGCAGTACTTC. Amino acids: CASSPQRDSYEQYF.

This clone occurred once. The genes are TRBV5-4 and TRBJ2-2, with 8 positions matching TRBD2. The CDR3 sequence is 16 residues long. Germline CDR1 and CDR2: SGHNT and YYREEE (reference sequence). With 4 bases clipped from V and 6 bases from J, the junction kept 11 bases outside the gene matches. CDR3: CASSPDLAGIPGELFF. The CDR3 nucleotides read TGTGCCAGCAGCCCGGACTTAGCGGGAATCCCCGGGGAGCTGTTTTTT. Based on the CDR3 plus reference TRBV5-4 and TRBJ2-2, the full variable domain is ETGVTQSPTHLIKTRGQQVTLRCSSQSGHNTVSWYQQALGQGPQFIFQYYREEENGRGNFPPRFSGLQFPNYSSELNVNALELDDSALYLCASSPDLAGIPGELFFGEGSRLTVL.

The chain links TRBV5-1 to TRBJ2-1, with unresolved D. Deletions cut 2 bases from V and 3 bases from J, with 12 bases between. The CDR3 runs 15 residues. Germline V gene sequence: CDR1 SGHRS, CDR2 YFSETQ. CDR3: CASSFLNGDYNEQFF. The DNA for the CDR3 is TGCGCCAGCAGCTTCCTAAATGGAGACTACAATGAGCAGTTCTTC.

The J gene is TRBJ2-7, the V gene TRBV2, with no clear D. V lost 6 bases, J lost 4 bases, and 10 bases lay in between. In germline, CDR1 is SNHLY, CDR2 FYNNEI. The length of the CDR3 is 12 residues. In DNA, the CDR3 is TGTGCCAGCAGGCCAGTTTCTTACGAGCAGTACTTC. Amino acid sequence: CASRPVSYEQYF.

About this clone: This specimen includes other DNA sequences encoding the same CDR3. The gene calls are TRBV11-2 and TRBJ2-1, with a tentative D call TRBD2 (6 bases). The CDR3 contains 16 residues. Germline V CDR1 and CDR2: SGHAT, FQNNGV. Trimming pared 0 bases from V and 0 bases from J, leaving 9 bases between. DNA for the CDR3: TGTGCCAGCAGCTTAGATCTGGGGGGCTCCTACAATGAGCAGTTCTTC. Its protein is CASSLDLGGSYNEQFF.

J is TRBJ2-7 and V is TRBV5-1, with a tentative D call TRBD2 (6 bases). The CDR3 has 14 amino acids. Germline CDR1 is SGHRS and CDR2 is YFSETQ. V was clipped by 0 bases and J by 1 base, with 8 bases between them. This chain's CDR3 is CASSLGAGSYEQYF. The CDR3 DNA follows: TGCGCCAGCAGCTTGGGGGCGGGGTCCTACGAGCAGTACTTC.

This chain uses TRBV7-2 with TRBJ2-3, with TRBD2 identical over 7 bases. The germline gives CDR1 SGHTA, CDR2 FQGNSA. V lost 5 bases, J lost 4 bases, and 12 bases stayed unmatched. The CDR3 has 16 residues. The CDR3 nucleotides read TGTGCCAGCAGCCCCCGGGGCGGGAGCCCCCCAGATACGCAGTATTTT. Translating gives CASSPRGGSPPDTQYF. The variable domain in full, completed from reference TRBV7-2 and TRBJ2-3, reads GAGVSQSPSNKVTEKGKDVELRCDPISGHTALYWYRQSLGQGLEFLIYFQGNSAPDKSGLPSDRFSAERTGGSVSTLTIQRTQQEDSAVYLCASSPRGGSPPDTQYFGPGTRLTVL.

V gene TRBV28 combines with J gene TRBJ1-1; D might be TRBD1 (5 bases). This CDR3 is built from 16 residues. Germline V gives CDR1 MDHEN, CDR2 SYDVKM. V lost 2 bases, J lost 6 bases, and 19 bases lay in between. This CDR3 is CASSLPDGAGFAEAFF. The CDR3 DNA reads TGTGCCAGCAGTTTACCTGATGGGGCCGGGTTTGCTGAAGCTTTCTTT.